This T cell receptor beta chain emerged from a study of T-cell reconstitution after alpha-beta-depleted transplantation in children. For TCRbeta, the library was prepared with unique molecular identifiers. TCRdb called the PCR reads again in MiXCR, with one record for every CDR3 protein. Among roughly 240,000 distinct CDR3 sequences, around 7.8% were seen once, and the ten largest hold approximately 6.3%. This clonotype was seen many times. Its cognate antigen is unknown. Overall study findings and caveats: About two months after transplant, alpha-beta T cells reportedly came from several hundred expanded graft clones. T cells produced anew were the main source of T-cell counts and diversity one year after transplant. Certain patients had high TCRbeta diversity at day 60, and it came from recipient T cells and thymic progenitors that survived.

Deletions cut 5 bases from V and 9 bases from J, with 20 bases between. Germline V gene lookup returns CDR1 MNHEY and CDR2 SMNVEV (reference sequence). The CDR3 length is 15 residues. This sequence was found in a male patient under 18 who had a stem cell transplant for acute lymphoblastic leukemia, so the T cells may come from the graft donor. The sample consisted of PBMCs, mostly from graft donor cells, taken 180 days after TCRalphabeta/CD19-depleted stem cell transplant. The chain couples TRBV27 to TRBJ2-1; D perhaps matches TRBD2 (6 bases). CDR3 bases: TGTGCCAGCAGTCCATCGGACTATATCGGATTTGAGCAGTTCTTC. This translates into CASSPSDYIGFEQFF.